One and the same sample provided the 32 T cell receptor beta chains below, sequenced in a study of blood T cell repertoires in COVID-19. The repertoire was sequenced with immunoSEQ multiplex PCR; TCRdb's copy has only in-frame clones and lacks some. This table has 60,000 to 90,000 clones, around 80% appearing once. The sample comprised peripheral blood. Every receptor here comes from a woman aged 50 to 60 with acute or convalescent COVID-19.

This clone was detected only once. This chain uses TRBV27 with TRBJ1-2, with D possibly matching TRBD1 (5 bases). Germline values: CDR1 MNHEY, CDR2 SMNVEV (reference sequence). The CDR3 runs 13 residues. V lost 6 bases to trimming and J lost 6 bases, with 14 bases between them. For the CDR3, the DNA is TGTGCCAGCAGGATCCCAGGGTCCCATGGCTACACCTTC. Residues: CASRIPGSHGYTF.

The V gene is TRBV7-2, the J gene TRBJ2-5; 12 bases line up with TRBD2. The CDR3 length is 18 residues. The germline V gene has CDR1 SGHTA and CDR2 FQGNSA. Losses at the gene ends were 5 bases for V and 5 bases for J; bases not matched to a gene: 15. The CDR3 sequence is CASSDVSSGGARSETQYF. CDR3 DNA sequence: TGTGCCAGCAGCGATGTATCTAGCGGGGGGGCCCGATCGGAGACCCAGTACTTC.

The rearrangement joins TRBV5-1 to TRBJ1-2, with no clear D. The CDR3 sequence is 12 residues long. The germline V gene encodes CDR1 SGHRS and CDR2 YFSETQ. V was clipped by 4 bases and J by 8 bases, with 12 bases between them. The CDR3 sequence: CASSDSTGGYTF. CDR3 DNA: TGCGCCAGCAGCGACTCGACGGGGGGCTACACCTTC.

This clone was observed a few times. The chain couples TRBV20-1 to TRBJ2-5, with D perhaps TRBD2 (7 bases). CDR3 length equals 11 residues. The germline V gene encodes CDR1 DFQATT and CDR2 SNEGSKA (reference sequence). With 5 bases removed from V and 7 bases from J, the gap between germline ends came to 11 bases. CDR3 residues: CSARGGPTQYF. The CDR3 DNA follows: TGCAGTGCTCGCGGGGGCCCGACCCAGTACTTC.

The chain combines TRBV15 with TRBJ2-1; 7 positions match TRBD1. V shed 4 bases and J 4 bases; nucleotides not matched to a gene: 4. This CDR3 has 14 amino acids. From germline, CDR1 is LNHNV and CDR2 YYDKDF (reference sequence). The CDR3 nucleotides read TGTGCCACCAGCACCGGGACAGCTTACAATGAGCAGTTCTTC. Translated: CATSTGTAYNEQFF.

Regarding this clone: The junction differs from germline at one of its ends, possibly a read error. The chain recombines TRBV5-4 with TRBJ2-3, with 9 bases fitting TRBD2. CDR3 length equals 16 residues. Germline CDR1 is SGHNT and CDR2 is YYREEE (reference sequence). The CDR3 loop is CASSLGGSGSTNTQYF. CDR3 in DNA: TGTGCCAGCAGCTTGGGGGGTAGCGGGAGCACAAATACGCAGTATTTT.

The CDR3 nucleotides are TGCGCCAGCATTGGGTCGCCAGGGGGCGATACGCAGTATTTT. Protein product: CASIGSPGGDTQYF. This sequence joins TRBV5-1 and TRBJ2-3; 8 bases match TRBD1. The V and J ends lost 6 bases and 6 bases, in that order; junction bases with no gene match: 9. The CDR3 loop spans 14 amino acids. Germline V lookup: CDR1 SGHRS, CDR2 YFSETQ. Filled out from reference TRBV5-1 and TRBJ2-3, the complete variable domain reads KAGVTQTPRYLIKTRGQQVTLSCSPISGHRSVSWYQQTPGQGLQFLFEYFSETQRNKGNFPGRFSGRQFSNSRSEMNVSTLELGDSALYLCASIGSPGGDTQYFGPGTRLTVL.

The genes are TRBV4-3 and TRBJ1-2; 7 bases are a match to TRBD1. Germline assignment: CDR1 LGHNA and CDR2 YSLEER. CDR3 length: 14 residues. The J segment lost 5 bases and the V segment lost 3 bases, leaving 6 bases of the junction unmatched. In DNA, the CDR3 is TGCGCCAGCAGCCACGTGGGACAGCCGTATGGCTACACCTTC. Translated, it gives CASSHVGQPYGYTF.

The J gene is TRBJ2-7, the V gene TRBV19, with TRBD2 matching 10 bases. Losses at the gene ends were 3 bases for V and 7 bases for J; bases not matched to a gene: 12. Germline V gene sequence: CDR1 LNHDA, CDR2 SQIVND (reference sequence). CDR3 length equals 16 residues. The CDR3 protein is CASSIGLAVLPGEQYF. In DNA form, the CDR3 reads TGTGCCAGTAGTATCGGACTAGCGGTCCTTCCGGGAGAGCAGTACTTC.

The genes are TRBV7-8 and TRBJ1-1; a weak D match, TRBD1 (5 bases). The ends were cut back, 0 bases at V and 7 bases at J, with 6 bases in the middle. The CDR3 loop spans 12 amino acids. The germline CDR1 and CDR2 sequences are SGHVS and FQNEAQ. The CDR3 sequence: CASSLAGLEAFF. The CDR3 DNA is TGTGCCAGCAGCTTAGCGGGACTTGAAGCTTTCTTT.

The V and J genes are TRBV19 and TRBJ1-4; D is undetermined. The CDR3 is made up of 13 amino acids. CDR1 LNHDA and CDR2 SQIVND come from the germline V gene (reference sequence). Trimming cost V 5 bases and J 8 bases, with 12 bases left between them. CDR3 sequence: CASSARAGEKLFF. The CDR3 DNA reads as TGTGCCAGTAGTGCGAGGGCGGGGGAAAAACTGTTTTTT. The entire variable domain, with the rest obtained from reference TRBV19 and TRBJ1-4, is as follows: DGGITQSPKYLFRKEGQNVTLSCEQNLNHDAMYWYRQDPGQGLRLIYYSQIVNDFQKGDIAEGYSVSREKKESFPLTVTSAQKNPTAFYLCASSARAGEKLFFGSGTQLSVL.

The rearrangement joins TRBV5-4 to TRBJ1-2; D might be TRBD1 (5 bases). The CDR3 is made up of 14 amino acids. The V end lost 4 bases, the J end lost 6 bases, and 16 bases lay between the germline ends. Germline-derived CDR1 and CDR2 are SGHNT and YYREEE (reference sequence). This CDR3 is CASSRRGGADGYTF. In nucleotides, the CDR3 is TGTGCCAGCAGCCGCAGAGGTGGGGCTGATGGCTACACCTTC.

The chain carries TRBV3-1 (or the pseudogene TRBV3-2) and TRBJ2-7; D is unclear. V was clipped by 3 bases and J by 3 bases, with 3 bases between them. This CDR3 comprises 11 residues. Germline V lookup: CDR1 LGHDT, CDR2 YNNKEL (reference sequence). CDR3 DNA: TGTGCCAGCAGCCATATCTACGAGCAGTACTTC. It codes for CASSHIYEQYF.

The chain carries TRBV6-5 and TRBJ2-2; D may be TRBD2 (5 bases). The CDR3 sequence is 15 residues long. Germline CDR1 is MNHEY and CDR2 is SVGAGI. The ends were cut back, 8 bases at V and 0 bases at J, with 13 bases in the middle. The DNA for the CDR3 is TGTGCCAGCGGGGAGTTAACTTCGAACACCGGGGAGCTGTTTTTT. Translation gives CASGELTSNTGELFF.

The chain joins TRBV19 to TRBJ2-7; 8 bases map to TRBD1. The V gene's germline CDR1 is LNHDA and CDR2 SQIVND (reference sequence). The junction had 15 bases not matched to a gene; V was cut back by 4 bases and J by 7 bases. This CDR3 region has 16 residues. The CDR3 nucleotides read TGTGCCAGTAGTACGAGTCGGACAGGGAAATCTGGAGAGCAGTACTTC. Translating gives CASSTSRTGKSGEQYF.

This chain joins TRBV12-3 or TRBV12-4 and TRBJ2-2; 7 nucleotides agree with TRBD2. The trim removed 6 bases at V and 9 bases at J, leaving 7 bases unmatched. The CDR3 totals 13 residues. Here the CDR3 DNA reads TGTGCCAGCAGGCTCCTAGCGGATCGGGAGCTGTTTTTT. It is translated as CASRLLADRELFF.

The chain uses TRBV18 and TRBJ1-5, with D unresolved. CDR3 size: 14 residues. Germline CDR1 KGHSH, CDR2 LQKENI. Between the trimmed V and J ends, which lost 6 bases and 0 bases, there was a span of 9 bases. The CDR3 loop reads CASSPGISNQPQHF. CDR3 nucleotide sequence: TGTGCCAGCTCTCCGGGGATTAGCAATCAGCCCCAGCATTTT.

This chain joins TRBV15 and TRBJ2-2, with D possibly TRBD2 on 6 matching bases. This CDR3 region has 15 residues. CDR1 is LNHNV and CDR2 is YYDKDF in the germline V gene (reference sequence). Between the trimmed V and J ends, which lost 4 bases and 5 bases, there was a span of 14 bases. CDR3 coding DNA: TGTGCCACCAGCACCAGCTGGGGGAGGACCGGGGAGCTGTTTTTT. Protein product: CATSTSWGRTGELFF.

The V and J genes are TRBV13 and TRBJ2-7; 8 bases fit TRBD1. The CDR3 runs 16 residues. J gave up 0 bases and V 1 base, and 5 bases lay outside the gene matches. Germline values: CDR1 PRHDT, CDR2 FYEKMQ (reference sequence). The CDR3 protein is CASSLVRDRSSYEQYF. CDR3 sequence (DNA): TGTGCCAGCAGCTTAGTCCGGGACAGGAGCTCCTACGAGCAGTACTTC.

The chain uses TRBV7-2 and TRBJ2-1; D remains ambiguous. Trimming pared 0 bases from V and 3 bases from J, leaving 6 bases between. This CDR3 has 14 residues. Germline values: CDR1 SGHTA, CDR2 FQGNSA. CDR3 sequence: CASSLARRYNEQFF. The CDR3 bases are TGTGCCAGCAGCTTAGCGCGGCGCTACAATGAGCAGTTCTTC.

In DNA form, the CDR3 reads TGCGCCAGCAGCTTGGGCCCTGGCGGACTAGCGAACACCTACGAGCAGTACTTC. This encodes CASSLGPGGLANTYEQYF. V usage is TRBV5-1 and J usage is TRBJ2-7; 9 nucleotides match TRBD2. Trimming removed 0 bases from V and 2 bases from J; junction bases left unmatched: 12. The CDR3 contains 18 residues. CDR1 is SGHRS and CDR2 is YFSETQ in the germline V gene.

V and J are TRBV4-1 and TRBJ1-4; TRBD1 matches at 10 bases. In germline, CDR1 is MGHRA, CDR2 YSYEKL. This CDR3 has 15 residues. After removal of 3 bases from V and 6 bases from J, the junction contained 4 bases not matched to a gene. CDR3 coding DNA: TGCGCCAGCAGCCAGGCCGGGACAGGGGATGAAAAACTGTTTTTT. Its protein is CASSQAGTGDEKLFF.

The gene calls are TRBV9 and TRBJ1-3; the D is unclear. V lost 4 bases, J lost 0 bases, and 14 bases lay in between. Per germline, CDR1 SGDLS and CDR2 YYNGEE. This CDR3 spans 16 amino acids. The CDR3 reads CASSPGIIGSGNTIYF. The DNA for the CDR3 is TGTGCCAGCAGCCCGGGGATCATAGGCTCTGGAAACACCATATATTTT.

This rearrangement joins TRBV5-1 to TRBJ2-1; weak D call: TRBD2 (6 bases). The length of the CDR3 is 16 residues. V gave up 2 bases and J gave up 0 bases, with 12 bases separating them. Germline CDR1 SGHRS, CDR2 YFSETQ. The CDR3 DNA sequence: TGCGCCAGCAGCTTTTGGGCGGGATCCTCCTACAATGAGCAGTTCTTC. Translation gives CASSFWAGSSYNEQFF.

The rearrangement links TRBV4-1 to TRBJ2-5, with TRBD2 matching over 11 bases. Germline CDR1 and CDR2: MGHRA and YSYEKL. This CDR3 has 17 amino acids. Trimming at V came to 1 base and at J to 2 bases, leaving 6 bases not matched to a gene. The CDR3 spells CASSQVTSGGLQETQYF. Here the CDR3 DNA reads TGCGCCAGCAGCCAAGTCACTAGCGGGGGCTTACAAGAGACCCAGTACTTC.

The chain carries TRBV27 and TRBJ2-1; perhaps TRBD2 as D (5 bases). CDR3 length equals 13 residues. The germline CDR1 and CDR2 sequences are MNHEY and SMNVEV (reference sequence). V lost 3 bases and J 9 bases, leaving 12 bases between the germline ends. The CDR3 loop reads CASSFPSRGEQFF. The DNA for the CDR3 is TGTGCCAGCAGTTTCCCTAGCCGGGGTGAGCAGTTCTTC.

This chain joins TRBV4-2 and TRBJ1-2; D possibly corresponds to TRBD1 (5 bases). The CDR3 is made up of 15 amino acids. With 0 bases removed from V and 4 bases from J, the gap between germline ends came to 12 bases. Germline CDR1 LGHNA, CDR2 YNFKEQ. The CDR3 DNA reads TGTGCCAGCAGCCAAGATGACAGAGCCAGCTATGGCTACACCTTC. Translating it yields CASSQDDRASYGYTF.

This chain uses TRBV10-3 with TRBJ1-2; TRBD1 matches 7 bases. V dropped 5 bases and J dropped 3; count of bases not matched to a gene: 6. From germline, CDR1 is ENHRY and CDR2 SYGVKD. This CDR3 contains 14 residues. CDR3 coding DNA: TGTGCCATCAGTTTCCGGGACAGTGACTATGGCTACACCTTC. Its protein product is CAISFRDSDYGYTF.

The CDR3 DNA follows: TGTGCCTGGAGTCCGCGGGCCTGGACTAATGAAAAACTGTTTTTT. The encoded protein is CAWSPRAWTNEKLFF. The chain links TRBV30 to TRBJ1-4; unclear D gene. Germline-derived CDR1 and CDR2 are GTSNPN and SVGIG (reference sequence). CDR3 length: 15 residues. The V gene lost 2 bases and the J gene lost 2 bases, with 12 bases spanning the gap.

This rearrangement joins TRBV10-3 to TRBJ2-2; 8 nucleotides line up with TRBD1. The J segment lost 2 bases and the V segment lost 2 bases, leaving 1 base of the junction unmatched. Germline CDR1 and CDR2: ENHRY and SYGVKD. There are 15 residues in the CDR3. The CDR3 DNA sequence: TGTGCCATCAGTGAGGGACAGGGAAACACCGGGGAGCTGTTTTTT. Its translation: CAISEGQGNTGELFF.

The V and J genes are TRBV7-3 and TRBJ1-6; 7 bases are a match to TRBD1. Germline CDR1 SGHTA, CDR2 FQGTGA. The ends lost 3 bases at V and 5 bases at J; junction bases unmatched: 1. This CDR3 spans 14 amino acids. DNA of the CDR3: TGTGCCAGCAGCTTGACAGGGAATAATTCACCCCTCCACTTT. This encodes CASSLTGNNSPLHF.

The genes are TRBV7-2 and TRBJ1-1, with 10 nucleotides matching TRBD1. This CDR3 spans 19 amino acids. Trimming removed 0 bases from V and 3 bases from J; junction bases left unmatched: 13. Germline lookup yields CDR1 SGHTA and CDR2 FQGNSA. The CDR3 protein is CASSLALGGQGTRHTEAFF. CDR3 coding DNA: TGTGCCAGCAGCTTAGCGCTAGGGGGACAGGGGACCCGGCACACTGAAGCTTTCTTT.